Following are 2 T cell receptor beta chains from one sample sequenced in a study of blood T cell repertoires in COVID-19. Using immunoSEQ multiplex PCR, the repertoire was profiled, and TCRdb retains in-frame clones only, with some absent. The sample consists of roughly 33,000 clones, about 72% of them appearing once. Sequencing was carried out using peripheral blood. The receptors stem from an older woman with acute or convalescent COVID-19.

The chain has TRBV5-1 and TRBJ1-6; D is possibly TRBD1 (6 bases). Germline V CDR1 and CDR2: SGHRS, YFSETQ. V was pared by 4 bases and J by 9 bases, with 14 bases between. The CDR3 is 14 amino acids. The CDR3 nucleotides read TGCGCCAGCAGCCTCCGACAGGACGGTTCACCCCTCCACTTT. Its protein product is CASSLRQDGSPLHF.

The chain carries TRBV27 and TRBJ2-5; 9 nucleotides match TRBD1. The CDR3 is made up of 16 amino acids. The germline gives CDR1 MNHEY, CDR2 SMNVEV (reference sequence). The J segment lost 5 bases and the V segment lost 7 bases, leaving 14 bases of the junction unmatched. CDR3 sequence reads: CASTTLMGQGRETQYF. The CDR3 DNA sequence: TGTGCCAGCACCACCCTGATGGGACAGGGACGGGAGACCCAGTACTTC.